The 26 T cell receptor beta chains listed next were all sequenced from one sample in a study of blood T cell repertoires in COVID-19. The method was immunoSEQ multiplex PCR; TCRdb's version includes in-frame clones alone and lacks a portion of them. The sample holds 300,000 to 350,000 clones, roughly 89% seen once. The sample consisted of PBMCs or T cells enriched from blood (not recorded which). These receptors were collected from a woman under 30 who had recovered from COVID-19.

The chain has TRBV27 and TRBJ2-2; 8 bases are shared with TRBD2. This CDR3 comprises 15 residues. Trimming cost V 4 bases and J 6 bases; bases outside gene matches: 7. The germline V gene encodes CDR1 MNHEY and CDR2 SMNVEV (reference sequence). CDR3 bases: TGTGCCAGCAGTTACGTCGGGAGGGGGTCCGGGGAGCTGTTTTTT. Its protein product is CASSYVGRGSGELFF.

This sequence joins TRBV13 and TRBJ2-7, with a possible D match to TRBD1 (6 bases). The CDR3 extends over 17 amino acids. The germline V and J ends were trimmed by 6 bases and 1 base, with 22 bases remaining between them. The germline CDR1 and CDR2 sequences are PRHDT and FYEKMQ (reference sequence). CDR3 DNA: TGTGCCAGCAGGCGCAGAGAGTGGCCAGGGGCGTCCTACGAGCAGTACTTC. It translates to CASRRREWPGASYEQYF.

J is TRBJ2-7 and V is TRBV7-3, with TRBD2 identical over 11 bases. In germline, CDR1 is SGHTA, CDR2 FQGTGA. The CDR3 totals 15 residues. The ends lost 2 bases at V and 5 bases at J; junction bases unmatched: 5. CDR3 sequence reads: CASSLGLAGRDEQYF. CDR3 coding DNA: TGTGCCAGCAGCTTAGGACTAGCGGGTCGCGACGAGCAGTACTTC.

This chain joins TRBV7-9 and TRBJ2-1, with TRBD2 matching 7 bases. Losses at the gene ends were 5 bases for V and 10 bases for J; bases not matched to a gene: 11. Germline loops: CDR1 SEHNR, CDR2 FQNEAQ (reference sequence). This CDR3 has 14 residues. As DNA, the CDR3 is TGTGCCAGCAGCCAAGGGGCTCCCGGGGGGGAGCAGTTCTTC. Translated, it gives CASSQGAPGGEQFF.

CDR3 bases: TGCAGTGCTAGTACGGTAGCGGGATATAATGAGCAGTTCTTC. Its protein product is CSASTVAGYNEQFF. This sequence joins TRBV20-1 and TRBJ2-1; TRBD2 agrees at 8 bases. CDR1 is DFQATT, CDR2 SNEGSKA, per germline (reference sequence). The ends lost 3 bases at V and 7 bases at J; junction bases unmatched: 8. This CDR3 has 14 amino acids.

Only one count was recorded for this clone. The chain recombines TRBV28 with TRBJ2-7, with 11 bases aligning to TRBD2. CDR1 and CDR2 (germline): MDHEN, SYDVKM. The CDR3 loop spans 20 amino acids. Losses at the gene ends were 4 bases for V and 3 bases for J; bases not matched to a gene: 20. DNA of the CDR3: TGTGCCAGCAGTTCGACCTCCCGGGGGGTTCTAGCGGGAGGCCTCTACGAGCAGTACTTC. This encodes CASSSTSRGVLAGGLYEQYF.

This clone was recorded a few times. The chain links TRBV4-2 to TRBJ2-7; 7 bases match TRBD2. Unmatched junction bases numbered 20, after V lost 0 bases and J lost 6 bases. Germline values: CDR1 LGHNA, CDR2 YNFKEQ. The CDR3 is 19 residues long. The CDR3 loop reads CASSQDGLFASGPRVEQYF. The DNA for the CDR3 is TGTGCCAGCAGCCAAGATGGCCTATTTGCTAGCGGCCCCCGGGTCGAGCAGTACTTC.

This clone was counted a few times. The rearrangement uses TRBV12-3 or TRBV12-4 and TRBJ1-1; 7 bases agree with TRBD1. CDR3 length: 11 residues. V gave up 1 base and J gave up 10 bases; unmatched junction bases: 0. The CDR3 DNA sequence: TGTGCCAGCAGTTTAGGACAGGGAGCTTTCTTT. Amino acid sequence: CASSLGQGAFF.

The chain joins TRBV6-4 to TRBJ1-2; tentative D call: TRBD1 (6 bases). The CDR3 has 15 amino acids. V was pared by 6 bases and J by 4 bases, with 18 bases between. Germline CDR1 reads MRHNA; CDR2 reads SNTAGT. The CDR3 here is CASRSNTGGSYGYTF. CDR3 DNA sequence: TGTGCCAGCAGGAGTAACACGGGGGGCAGCTATGGCTACACCTTC.

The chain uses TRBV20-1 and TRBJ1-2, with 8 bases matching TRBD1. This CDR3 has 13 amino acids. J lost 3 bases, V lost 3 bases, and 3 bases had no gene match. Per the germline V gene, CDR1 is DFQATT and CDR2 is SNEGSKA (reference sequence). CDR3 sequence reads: CSASDRGYYGYTF. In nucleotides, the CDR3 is TGCAGTGCTAGTGACAGGGGCTACTATGGCTACACCTTC.

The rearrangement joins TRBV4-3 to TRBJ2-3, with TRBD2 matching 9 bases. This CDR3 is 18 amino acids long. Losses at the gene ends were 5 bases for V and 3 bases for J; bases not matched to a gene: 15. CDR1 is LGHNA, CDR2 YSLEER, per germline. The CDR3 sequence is CASSKMVRSGGRTDTQYF. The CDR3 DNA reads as TGCGCCAGCAGCAAGATGGTACGGAGCGGGGGGCGAACAGATACGCAGTATTTT.

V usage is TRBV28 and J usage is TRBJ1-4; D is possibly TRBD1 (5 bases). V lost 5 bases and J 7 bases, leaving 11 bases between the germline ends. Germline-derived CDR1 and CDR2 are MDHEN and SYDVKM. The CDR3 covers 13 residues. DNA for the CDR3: TGTGCCAGCAGTCCGGGGGATACTGAAAAACTGTTTTTT. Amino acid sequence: CASSPGDTEKLFF.

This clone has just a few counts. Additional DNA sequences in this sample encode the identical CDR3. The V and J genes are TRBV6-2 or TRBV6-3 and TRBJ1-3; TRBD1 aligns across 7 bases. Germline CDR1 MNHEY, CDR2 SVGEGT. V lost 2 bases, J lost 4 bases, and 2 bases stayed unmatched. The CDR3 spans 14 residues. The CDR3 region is CASSYGDSGNTIYF. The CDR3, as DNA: TGTGCCAGCAGTTACGGGGACAGCGGAAACACCATATATTTT.

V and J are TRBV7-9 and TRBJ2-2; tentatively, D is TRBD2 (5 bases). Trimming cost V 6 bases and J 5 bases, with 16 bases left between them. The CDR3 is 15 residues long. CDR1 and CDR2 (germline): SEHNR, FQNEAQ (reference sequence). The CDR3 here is CASRMRGFRTGELFF. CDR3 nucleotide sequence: TGTGCCAGCAGGATGAGAGGGTTTCGGACCGGGGAGCTGTTTTTT.

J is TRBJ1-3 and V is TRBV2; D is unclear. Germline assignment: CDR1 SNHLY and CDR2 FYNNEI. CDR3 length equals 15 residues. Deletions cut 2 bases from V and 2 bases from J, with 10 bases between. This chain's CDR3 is CASSESGNPGNTIYF. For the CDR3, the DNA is TGTGCCAGCAGTGAATCGGGGAACCCTGGAAACACCATATATTTT. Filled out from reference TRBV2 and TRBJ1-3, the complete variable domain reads EPEVTQTPSHQVTQMGQEVILRCVPISNHLYFYWYRQILGQKVEFLVSFYNNEISEKSEIFDDQFSVERPDGSNFTLKIRSTKLEDSAMYFCASSESGNPGNTIYFGEGSWLTVV.

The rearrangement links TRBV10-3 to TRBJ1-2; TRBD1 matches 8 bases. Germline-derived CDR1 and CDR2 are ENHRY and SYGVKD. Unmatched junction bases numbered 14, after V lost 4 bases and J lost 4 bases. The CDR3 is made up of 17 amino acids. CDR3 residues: CAISGENVAGGFYGYTF. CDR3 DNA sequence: TGTGCCATCAGTGGGGAGAATGTAGCAGGGGGCTTCTATGGCTACACCTTC.

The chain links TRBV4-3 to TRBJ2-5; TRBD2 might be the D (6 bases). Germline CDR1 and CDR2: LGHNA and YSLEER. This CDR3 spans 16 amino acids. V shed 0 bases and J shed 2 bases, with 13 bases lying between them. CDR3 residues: CASSQDWRGPQETQYF. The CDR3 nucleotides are TGCGCCAGCAGCCAAGATTGGAGGGGACCACAAGAGACCCAGTACTTC.

The CDR3 loop reads CASSAPASGANTGELFF. As DNA, the CDR3 is TGTGCCAGCAGTGCCCCCGCTAGCGGTGCGAACACCGGGGAGCTGTTTTTT. This sequence joins TRBV28 and TRBJ2-2, with 7 nucleotides matching TRBD2. CDR3 size: 17 residues. V was pared by 5 bases and J by 0 bases, with 9 bases of the junction left unmatched. From germline, CDR1 is MDHEN and CDR2 SYDVKM.

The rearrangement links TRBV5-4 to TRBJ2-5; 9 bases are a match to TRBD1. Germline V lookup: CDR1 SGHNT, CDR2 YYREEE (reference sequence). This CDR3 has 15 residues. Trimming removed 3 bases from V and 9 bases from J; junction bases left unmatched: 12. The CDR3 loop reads CASSSGQGFLSSQYF. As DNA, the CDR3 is TGTGCCAGCAGCTCAGGACAGGGGTTTCTATCGTCCCAGTACTTC.

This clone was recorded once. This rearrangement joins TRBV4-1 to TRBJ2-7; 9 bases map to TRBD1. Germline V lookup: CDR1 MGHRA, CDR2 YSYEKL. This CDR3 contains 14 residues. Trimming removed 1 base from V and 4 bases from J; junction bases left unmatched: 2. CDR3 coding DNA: TGCGCCAGCAGCCAAGTGGGACAGGGTTACGAGCAGTACTTC. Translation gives CASSQVGQGYEQYF.

CDR3 residues: CASTAGGPLPTDTQYF. The CDR3 DNA sequence: TGTGCCAGCACCGCGGGGGGGCCCCTGCCCACAGATACGCAGTATTTT. The genes are TRBV27 and TRBJ2-3; 9 bases line up with TRBD2. The J segment lost 2 bases and the V segment lost 7 bases, leaving 10 bases of the junction unmatched. CDR1 and CDR2 (germline): MNHEY, SMNVEV (reference sequence). The CDR3 loop spans 16 amino acids.

CDR3 coding DNA: TGTGCCAGCAGCCAGGCAGCCGGGACAGGGAACTCTGGAAACACCATATATTTT. Its protein is CASSQAAGTGNSGNTIYF. The chain joins TRBV4-2 to TRBJ1-3, with TRBD1 identical over 9 bases. Unmatched junction bases numbered 9, after V lost 3 bases and J lost 0 bases. The germline CDR1 and CDR2 sequences are LGHNA and YNFKEQ. The CDR3 spans 18 residues.

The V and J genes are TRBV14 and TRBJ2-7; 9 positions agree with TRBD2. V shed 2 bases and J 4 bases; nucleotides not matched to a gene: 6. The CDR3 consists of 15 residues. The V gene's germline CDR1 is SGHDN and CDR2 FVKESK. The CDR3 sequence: CASSQHRTSVYEQYF. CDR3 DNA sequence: TGTGCCAGCAGCCAACATCGGACTAGCGTATACGAGCAGTACTTC.

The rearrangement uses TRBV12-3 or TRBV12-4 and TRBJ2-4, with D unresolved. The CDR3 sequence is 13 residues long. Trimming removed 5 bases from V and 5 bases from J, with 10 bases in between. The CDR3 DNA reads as TGTGCCAGCAGTATACGGAGCCAAAACATTCAGTACTTC. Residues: CASSIRSQNIQYF.

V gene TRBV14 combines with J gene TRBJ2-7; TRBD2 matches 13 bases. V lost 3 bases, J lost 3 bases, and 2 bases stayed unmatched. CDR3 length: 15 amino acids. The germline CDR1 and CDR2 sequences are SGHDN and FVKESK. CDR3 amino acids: CASSQWTSGSYEQYF. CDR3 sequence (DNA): TGTGCCAGCAGCCAGTGGACTAGCGGGAGCTACGAGCAGTACTTC.

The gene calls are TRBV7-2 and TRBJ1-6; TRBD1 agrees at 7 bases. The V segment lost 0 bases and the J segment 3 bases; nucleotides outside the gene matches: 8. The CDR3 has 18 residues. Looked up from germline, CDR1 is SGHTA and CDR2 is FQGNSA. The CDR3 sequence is CASSLAAGQGGYNSPLHF. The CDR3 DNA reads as TGTGCCAGCAGCTTAGCGGCGGGGCAGGGGGGCTATAATTCACCCCTCCACTTT.